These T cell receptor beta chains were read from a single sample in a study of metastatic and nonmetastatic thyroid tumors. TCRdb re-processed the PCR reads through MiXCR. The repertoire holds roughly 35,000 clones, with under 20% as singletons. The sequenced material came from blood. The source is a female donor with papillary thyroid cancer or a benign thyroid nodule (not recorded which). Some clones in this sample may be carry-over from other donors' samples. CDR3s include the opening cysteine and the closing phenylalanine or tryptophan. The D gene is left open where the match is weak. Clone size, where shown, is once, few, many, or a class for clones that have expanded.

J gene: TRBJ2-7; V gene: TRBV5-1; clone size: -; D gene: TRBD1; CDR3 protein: CASSSRQGAYYEQYF; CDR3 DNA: TGCGCCAGCAGCTCACGACAGGGGGCGTACTACGAGCAGTACTTC
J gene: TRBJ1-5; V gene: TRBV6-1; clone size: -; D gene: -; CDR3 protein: CASSEMEGGGNQPQHF; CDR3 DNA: TGTGCCAGCAGTGAAATGGAGGGGGGAGGCAATCAGCCCCAGCATTTT
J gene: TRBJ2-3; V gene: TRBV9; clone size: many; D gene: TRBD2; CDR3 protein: CASSVEPSGSLGDTQYF; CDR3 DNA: TGTGCCAGCAGCGTAGAGCCTAGCGGGAGCCTTGGGGATACGCAGTATTTT
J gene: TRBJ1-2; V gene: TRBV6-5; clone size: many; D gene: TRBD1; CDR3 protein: CASSSPTGRNYGYTF; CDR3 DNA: TGTGCCAGCAGTTCCCCGACAGGGAGAAACTATGGCTACACCTTC
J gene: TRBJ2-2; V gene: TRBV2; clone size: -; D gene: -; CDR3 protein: CASSGGGSGELFF; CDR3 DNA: TGTGCCAGCAGCGGGGGTGGGTCCGGGGAGCTGTTTTTT
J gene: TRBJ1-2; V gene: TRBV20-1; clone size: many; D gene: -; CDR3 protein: CSAKGSDGYTF; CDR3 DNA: TGCAGTGCTAAGGGTTCGGATGGCTACACCTTC
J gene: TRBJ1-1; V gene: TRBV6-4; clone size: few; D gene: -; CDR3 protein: CASTSVTRMAFF; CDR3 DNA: TGTGCCAGCACTTCCGTGACTAGAATGGCTTTCTTT
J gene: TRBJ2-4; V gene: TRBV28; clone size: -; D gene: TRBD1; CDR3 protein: CASRRQGIGAKKIQYF; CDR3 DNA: TGTGCCAGCAGACGACAGGGTATCGGGGCCAAAAAAATTCAGTACTTC
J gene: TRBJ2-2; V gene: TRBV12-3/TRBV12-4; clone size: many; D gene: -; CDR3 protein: CASNGAGAGELFF; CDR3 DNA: TGTGCCAGCAACGGGGCAGGCGCCGGGGAGCTGTTTTTT
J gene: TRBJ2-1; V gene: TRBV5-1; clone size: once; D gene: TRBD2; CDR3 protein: CASSLGTSGSNEQFF; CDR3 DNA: TGCGCCAGCAGCTTGGGGACTAGCGGGAGCAATGAGCAGTTCTTC
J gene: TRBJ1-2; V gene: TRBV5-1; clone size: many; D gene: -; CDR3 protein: CASSLDRANYGYTF; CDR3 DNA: TGCGCCAGCAGCTTGGACAGGGCTAACTATGGCTACACCTTC
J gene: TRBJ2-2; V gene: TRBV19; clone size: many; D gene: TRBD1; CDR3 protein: CATMTRQGGTGELFF; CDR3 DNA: TGTGCCACCATGACCCGACAGGGGGGAACCGGGGAGCTGTTTTTT
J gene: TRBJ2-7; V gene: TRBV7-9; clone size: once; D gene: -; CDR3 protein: CASSFGNREDEQYF; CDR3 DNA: TGTGCCAGCAGCTTCGGTAACAGGGAGGACGAGCAGTACTTC
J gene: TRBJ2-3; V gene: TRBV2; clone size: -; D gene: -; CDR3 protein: CASSETGSSTDTQYF; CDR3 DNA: TGTGCCAGCAGTGAAACAGGGTCCTCCACAGATACGCAGTATTTT
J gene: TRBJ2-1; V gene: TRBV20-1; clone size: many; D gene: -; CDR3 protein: CSARDSARGYNEQFF; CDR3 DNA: TGCAGTGCTAGAGATTCAGCGAGAGGCTACAATGAGCAGTTCTTC
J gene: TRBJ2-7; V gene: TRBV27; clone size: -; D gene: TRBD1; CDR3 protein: CASSSRDRASYEQYF; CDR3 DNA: TGTGCCAGCAGTTCCCGGGACAGGGCGTCCTACGAGCAGTACTTC
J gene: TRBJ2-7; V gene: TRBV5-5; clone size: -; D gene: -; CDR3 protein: CASIFTGVPSYEQYF; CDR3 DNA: TGTGCCAGCATCTTTACGGGGGTCCCCTCCTACGAGCAGTACTTC
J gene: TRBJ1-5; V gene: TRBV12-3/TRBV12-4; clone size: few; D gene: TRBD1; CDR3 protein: CASTGQGLSQPQHF; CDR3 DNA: TGTGCCAGCACCGGACAGGGTTTATCTCAGCCCCAGCATTTT
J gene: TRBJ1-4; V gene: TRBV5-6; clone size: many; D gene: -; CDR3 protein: CASSYGQTRTNEKLFF; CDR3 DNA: TGTGCCAGCAGCTATGGACAGACCCGTACTAATGAAAAACTGTTTTTT
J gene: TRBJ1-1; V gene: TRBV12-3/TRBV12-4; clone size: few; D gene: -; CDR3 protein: CASSLGPPRHYEAFF; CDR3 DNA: TGTGCCAGCAGTCTCGGGCCTCCGAGGCACTATGAAGCTTTCTTT
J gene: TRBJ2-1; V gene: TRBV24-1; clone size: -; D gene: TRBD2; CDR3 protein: CATSDVTSGNNEQFF; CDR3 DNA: TGTGCCACCAGTGATGTGACTAGCGGAAACAATGAGCAGTTCTTC
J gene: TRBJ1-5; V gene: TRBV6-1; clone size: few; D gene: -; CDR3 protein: CASRVGNQPQHF; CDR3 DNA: TGTGCCAGCAGGGTTGGCAATCAGCCCCAGCATTTT
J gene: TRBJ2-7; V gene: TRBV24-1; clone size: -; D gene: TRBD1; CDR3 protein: CATSDPWTGGYDQYF; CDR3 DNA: TGTGCCACCAGTGACCCATGGACAGGGGGCTACGATCAGTACTTC
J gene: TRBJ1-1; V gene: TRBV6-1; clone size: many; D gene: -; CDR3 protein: CASSVINTEAFF; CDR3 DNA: TGTGCCAGCAGTGTGATTAACACTGAAGCTTTCTTT
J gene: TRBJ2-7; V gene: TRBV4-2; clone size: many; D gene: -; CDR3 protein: CASSPRGRGQSSYEQYF; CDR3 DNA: TGTGCCAGCAGCCCCCGGGGGCGGGGGCAAAGCTCCTACGAGCAGTACTTC
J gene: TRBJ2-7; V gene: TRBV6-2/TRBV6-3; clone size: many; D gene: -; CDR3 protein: CASSYGQQFSEQYF; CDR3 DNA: TGTGCCAGCAGTTACGGCCAACAGTTTTCCGAGCAGTACTTC
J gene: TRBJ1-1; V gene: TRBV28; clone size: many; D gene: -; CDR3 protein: CASSFAGPGKAFF; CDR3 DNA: TGTGCCAGCAGTTTTGCGGGACCAGGGAAAGCTTTCTTT
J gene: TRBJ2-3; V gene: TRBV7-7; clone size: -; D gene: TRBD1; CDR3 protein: CARSQTGVHTDTQYF; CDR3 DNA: TGTGCTAGAAGCCAGACAGGGGTTCACACAGATACGCAGTATTTT
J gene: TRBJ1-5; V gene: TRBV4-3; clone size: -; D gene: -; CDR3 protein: CASSQDNSLNQPKHF; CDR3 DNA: TGCGCCAGCAGCCAAGATAACAGCCTTAATCAGCCAAAGCATTTT
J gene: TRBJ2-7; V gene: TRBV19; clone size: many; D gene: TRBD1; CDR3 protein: CASSTSGTGPYEQYF; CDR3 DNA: TGTGCCAGTAGTACCTCCGGGACAGGGCCCTACGAGCAGTACTTC
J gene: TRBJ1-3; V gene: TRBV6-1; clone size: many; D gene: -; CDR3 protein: CASSEVGQTSGNTIYF; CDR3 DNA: TGTGCCAGCAGTGAAGTGGGTCAAACCTCTGGAAACACCATATATTTT
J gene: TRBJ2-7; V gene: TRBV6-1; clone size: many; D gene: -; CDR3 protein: CASSSTWLAGEQYF; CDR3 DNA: TGTGCCAGCAGCTCCACATGGCTAGCAGGCGAGCAGTACTTC
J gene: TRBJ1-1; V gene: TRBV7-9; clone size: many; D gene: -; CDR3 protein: CASSLMVTEAFF; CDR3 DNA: TGTGCCAGCAGCTTAATGGTCACTGAAGCTTTCTTT
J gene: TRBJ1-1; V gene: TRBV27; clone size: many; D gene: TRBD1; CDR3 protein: CASTPVGRGMFRDTEAFF; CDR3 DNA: TGTGCCAGCACCCCGGTAGGCAGGGGGATGTTTCGCGACACTGAAGCTTTCTTT
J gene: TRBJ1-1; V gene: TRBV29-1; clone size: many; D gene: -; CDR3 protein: CSVGHTEAFF; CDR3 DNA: TGCAGCGTTGGGCACACTGAAGCTTTCTTT
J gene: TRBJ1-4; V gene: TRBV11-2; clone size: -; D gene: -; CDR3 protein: CASSPSGHLDEKLFF; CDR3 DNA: TGTGCCAGCAGCCCATCGGGACATCTTGATGAAAAACTGTTTTTT
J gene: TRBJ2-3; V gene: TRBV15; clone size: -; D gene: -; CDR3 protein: CATSRTRRADTQYF; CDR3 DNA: TGTGCCACCAGCAGGACTCGAAGGGCAGATACGCAGTATTTT
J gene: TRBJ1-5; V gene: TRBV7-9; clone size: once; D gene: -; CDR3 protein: CASSLGANQPQHF; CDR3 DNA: TGTGCCAGCAGCTTAGGGGCTAATCAGCCCCAGCATTTT
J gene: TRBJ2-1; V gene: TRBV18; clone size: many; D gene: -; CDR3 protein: CASSPTGGIYNEQFF; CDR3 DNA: TGTGCCAGCTCACCCACTGGAGGGATCTACAATGAGCAGTTCTTC
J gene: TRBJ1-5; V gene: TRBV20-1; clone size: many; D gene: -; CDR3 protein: CSAIQGFVNQPQHF; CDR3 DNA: TGCAGTGCCATACAGGGTTTTGTCAATCAGCCCCAGCATTTT
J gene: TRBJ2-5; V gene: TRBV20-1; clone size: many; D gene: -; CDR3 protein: CSGGLYQETQYF; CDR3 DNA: TGCAGTGGGGGACTTTATCAAGAGACCCAGTACTTC
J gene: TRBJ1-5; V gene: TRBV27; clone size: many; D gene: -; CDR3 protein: CASSPSFSGAQPQHF; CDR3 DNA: TGTGCCAGCAGCCCATCCTTTTCAGGGGCCCAGCCCCAGCATTTT
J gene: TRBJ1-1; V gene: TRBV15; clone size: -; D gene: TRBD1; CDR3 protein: CATSREKGANTEAFF; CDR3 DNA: TGTGCCACCAGCAGAGAGAAGGGGGCAAACACTGAAGCTTTCTTT